The 4 T cell receptor beta chains below were found in one sample sequenced in a study of monozygotic twins with inflammatory bowel disease. Each CDR3 protein gets one entry in TCRdb, which reprocessed the 5' RACE reads and gives no DNA. The sample includes some 200,000 distinct CDR3 sequences. The sequenced material came from blood. These receptors all come from a human donor with ulcerative colitis or Crohn's disease, or a healthy co-twin of an affected twin (not recorded which).

This CDR3 is CASSVGLSSYNEQFF. This chain joins TRBV9 and TRBJ2-1. Germline CDR1 reads SGDLS; CDR2 reads YYNGEE. CDR3 size: 15 residues.

The genes are TRBV5-1 and TRBJ2-7; there is no DNA to check the TCRdb D call of TRBD1. CDR3 length: 12 amino acids. The germline V gene encodes CDR1 SGHRS and CDR2 YFSETQ. The CDR3 loop reads CASRDSNYEQYF.

V and J are TRBV20-1 and TRBJ1-2; TCRdb indicates TRBD1, and absent DNA this call remains unverified. This CDR3 spans 17 amino acids. Germline assignment: CDR1 DFQATT and CDR2 SNEGSKA (reference sequence). The CDR3: CSATYTGTGVRWDGYTF.

The rearrangement links TRBV6-5 to TRBJ1-5; as DNA is missing, the TRBD1 call by TCRdb cannot be tested. From germline, CDR1 is MNHEY and CDR2 SVGAGI. This CDR3 is built from 17 residues. This CDR3 is CASSFFTTGHSNQPQHF.